This paragraph covers one T cell receptor (beta chain) sequence. What it recognizes is unknown. V lost 5 bases and J 6 bases, leaving 13 bases between the germline ends. The CDR3 extends over 13 amino acids. The germline V gene encodes CDR1 PRHDT and CDR2 FYEKMQ (reference sequence). Libraries were prepared by immunoSEQ multiplex PCR; TCRdb keeps only in-frame clonotypes and omits some of them. The sample includes 40,000 to 55,000 clones, approximately 95% of them seen just once. The data are from a study of graft-versus-host responses after intestinal transplantation. For the study at large: Among the recipients, all got anti-thymocyte globulin induction and then tacrolimus and steroids for 3 to 4 years. Regarding the study as a whole: Early post-transplant HvG declines showed an association with peak circulating GvH clone levels.

The chain uses TRBV13 and TRBJ1-2; tentative D call: TRBD1 (5 bases). The sequence derives from a human donor who was the organ donor for an intestinal transplant. This sample comprised unstimulated CD8+ T cells sorted from spleen or lymph node cells, obtained before transplant. The CDR3 protein is CASSRGGSNGYTF. The CDR3 coding sequence is TGTGCCAGCAGCCGGGGGGGGTCGAATGGCTACACCTTC.